Here is one T cell receptor (beta chain) with its context. No cognate antigen has been identified for it. There are no base qualities to consult, and no much larger clone falls within one base. The entry originates in a study of T cell repertoires in cytomegalovirus infection (dated by TCRdb to about 2019). Notes on the research overall: Donor HLA type was relevant to the analysis, because carriage of CMV infection together with the matching HLA type was indicated by public TCR beta signatures.

Sequencing took place on an Illumina HiSeq 1500. In TCRdb, the public reads were trimmed at Q25 with fastp and aligned with MiXCR, with productive beta chains retained. When rows share a CDR3 protein, they turn into one entry using the most common DNA and genes. For this sample there are roughly 120,000 distinct CDR3 sequences; over 9% appear just once. Approximately 31% of the sample comes from the top ten. The investigation overall reported the following: The ex vivo response was dominated by HLA-C-restricted CMV-specific TCR beta clonotypes, which also provided the single most frequent clonotype in two of eight donors. Cumulative frequency of public TCR beta family members discriminated carriers of CMV infection plus the relevant HLA type in this cohort and an independent approximately 350-donor cohort.

Reading the germline V gene gives CDR1 SGHRS and CDR2 YFSETQ. Spanning cysteine to phenylalanine, the CDR3 consists of 15 amino acids. Kept here is only the CDR3 DNA, which spans 45 bases and is read in frame from base 1. Trimming removed 2 bases from V and 3 bases from J; the gene matches leave 4 bases unexplained. The clonotype comes from a human donor in good health (CMV status not recorded). Some clones in this sample may be carry-over from other donors' samples. This sequence uses TRBV5-1 and TRBJ2-7, with TRBD1 matching 11 junction bases. The sequenced sample consisted of PBMCs, sequenced either directly or after in vitro stimulation (not recorded which). CDR3 reads: CASSFPGQGVYEQYF. The DNA sequence is given as TGCGCCAGCAGCTTCCCGGGACAGGGGGTCTACGAGCAGTACTTC.